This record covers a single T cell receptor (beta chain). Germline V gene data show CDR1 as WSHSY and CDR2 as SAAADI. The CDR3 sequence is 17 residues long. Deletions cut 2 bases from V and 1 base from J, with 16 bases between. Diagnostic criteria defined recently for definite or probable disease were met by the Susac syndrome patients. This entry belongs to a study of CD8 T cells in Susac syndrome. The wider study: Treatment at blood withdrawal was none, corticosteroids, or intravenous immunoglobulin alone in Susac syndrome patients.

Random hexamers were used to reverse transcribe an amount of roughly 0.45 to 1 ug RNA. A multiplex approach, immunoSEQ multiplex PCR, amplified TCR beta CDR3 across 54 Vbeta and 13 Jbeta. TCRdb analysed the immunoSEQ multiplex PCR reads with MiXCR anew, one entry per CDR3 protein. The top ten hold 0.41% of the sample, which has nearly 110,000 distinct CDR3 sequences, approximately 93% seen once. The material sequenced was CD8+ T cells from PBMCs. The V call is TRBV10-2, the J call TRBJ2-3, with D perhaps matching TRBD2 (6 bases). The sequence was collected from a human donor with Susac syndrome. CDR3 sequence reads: CASSEPVTKRGTDTQYF. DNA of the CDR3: TGCGCCAGCAGTGAGCCCGTGACTAAGCGGGGCACAGATACGCAGTATTTT.